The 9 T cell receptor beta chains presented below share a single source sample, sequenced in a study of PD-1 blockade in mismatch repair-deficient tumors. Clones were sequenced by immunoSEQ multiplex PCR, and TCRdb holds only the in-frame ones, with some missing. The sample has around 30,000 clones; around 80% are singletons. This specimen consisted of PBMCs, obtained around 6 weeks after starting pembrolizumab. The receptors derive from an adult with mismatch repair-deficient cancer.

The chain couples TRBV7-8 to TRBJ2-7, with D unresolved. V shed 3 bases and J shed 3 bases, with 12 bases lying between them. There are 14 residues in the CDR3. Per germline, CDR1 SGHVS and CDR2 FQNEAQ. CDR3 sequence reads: CASSLGDIGYEQYF. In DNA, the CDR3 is TGTGCCAGCAGCTTGGGCGATATAGGCTACGAGCAGTACTTC.

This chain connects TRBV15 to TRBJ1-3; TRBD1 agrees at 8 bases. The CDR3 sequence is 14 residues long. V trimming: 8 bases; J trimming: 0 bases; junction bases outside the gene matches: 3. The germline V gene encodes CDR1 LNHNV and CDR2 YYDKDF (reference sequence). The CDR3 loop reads CATSQGASGNTIYF. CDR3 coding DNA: TGTGCCACCTCGCAGGGGGCCTCTGGAAACACCATATATTTT.

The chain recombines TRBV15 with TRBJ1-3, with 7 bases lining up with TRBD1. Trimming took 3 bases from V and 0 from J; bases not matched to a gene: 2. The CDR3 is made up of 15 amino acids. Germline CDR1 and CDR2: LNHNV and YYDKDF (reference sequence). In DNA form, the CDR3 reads TGTGCCACCAGCAGGGACAGGCTCTCTGGAAACACCATATATTTT. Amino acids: CATSRDRLSGNTIYF.

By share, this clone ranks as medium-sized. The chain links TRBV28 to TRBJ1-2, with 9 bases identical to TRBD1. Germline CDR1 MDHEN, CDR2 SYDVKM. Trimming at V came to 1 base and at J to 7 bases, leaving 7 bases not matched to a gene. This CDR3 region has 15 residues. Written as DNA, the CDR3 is TGTGCCAGCAGTTTATTATCCCGGACAGGGGCTGGCTACACCTTC. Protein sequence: CASSLLSRTGAGYTF.

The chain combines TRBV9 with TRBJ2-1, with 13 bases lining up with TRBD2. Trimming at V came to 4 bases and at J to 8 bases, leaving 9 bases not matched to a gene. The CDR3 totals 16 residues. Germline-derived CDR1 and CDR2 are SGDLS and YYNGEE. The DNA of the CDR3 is TGTGCCAGCAGCCCCGGACTAGCGGGAGCATCGGATGAGCAGTTCTTC. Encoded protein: CASSPGLAGASDEQFF.

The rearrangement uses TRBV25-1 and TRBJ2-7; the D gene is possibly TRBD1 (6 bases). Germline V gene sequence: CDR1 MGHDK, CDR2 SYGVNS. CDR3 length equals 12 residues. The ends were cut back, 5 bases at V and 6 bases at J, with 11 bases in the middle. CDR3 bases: TGTGCCAGCAGTCTAACAGGGAGCGAGCAGTACTTC. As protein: CASSLTGSEQYF.

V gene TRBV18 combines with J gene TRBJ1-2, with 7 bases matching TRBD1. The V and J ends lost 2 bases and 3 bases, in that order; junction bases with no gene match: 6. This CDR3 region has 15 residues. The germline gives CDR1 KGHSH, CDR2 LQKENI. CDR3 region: CASSPSQGGYYGYTF. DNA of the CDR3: TGTGCCAGCTCACCATCCCAGGGGGGCTACTATGGCTACACCTTC. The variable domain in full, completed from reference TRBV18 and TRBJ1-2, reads NAGVMQNPRHLVRRRGQEARLRCSPMKGHSHVYWYRQLPEEGLKFMVYLQKENIIDESGMPKERFSAEFPKEGPSILRIQQVVRGDSAAYFCASSPSQGGYYGYTFGSGTRLTVV.

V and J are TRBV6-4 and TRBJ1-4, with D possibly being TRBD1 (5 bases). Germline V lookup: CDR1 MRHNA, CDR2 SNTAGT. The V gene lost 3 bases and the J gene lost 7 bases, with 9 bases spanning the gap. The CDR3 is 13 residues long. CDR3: CASSERGFEKLFF. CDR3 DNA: TGTGCCAGCAGTGAAAGGGGCTTTGAAAAACTGTTTTTT.

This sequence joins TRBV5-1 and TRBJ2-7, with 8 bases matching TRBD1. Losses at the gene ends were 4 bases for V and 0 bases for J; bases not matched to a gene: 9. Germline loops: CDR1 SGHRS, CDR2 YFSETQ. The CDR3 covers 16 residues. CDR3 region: CASSPQPGQASYEQYF. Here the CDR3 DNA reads TGCGCCAGCAGCCCCCAACCGGGACAGGCCTCCTACGAGCAGTACTTC.